This TCR beta chain emerged from a study of T cells after yellow fever vaccination. Researchers made TCR cDNA using 5'RACE template switching, and this step added a universal primer site and UMIs. TCRdb independently ran MiXCR on the 5' RACE reads; one entry per CDR3 protein. The sample lists 300,000 or so distinct CDR3 sequences; 6.8% were seen once. Per the germline V gene, CDR1 is MDHEN and CDR2 is SYDVKM. The CDR3 is 13 residues long. Trimming took 3 bases from V and 10 from J; bases not matched to a gene: 3. Regarding the study as a whole: Detected again after the booster were most primary-vaccination clones, at nearly 97% CD4 and approximately 90% CD8.

This clonotype turned up a few times. What it binds is unknown. The input for sequencing was PBMCs, taken more than 40 days after the first yellow fever vaccination. V usage is TRBV28 and J usage is TRBJ2-1, with TRBD1 matching 10 bases. The sequence was collected from a man younger than 35 who received the YFV17D yellow fever vaccine. As DNA, the CDR3 is TGTGCCAGCAGTTTCGGGACAGGGGACGAGCAGTTCTTC. Residues: CASSFGTGDEQFF.